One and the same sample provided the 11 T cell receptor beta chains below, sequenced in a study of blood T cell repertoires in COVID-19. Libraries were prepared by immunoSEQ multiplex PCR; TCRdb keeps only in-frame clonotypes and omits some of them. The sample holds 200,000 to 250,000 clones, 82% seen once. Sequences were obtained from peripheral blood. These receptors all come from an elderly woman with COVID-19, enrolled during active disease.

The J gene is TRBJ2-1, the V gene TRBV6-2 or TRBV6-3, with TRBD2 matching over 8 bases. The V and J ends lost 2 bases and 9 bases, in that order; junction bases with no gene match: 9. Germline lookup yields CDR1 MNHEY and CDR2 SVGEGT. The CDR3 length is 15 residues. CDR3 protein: CASSYLSAGVVEQFF. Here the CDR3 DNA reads TGTGCCAGCAGTTACCTATCAGCGGGAGTTGTTGAGCAGTTCTTC.

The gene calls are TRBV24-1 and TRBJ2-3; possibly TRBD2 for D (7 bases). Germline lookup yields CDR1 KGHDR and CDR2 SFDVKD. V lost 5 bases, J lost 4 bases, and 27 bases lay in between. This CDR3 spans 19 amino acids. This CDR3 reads CATSGAGGGDAGASDTQYF. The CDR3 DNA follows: TGTGCCACCAGTGGTGCTGGCGGGGGAGATGCAGGGGCCTCAGATACGCAGTATTTT.

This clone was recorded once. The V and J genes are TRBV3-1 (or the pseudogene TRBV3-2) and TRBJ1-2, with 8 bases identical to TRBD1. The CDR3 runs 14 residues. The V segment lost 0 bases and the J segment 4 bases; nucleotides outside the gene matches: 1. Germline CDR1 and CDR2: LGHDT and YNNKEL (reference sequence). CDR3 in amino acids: CASSQDRGLYGYTF. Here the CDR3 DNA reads TGTGCCAGCAGCCAAGACAGGGGGCTCTATGGCTACACCTTC.

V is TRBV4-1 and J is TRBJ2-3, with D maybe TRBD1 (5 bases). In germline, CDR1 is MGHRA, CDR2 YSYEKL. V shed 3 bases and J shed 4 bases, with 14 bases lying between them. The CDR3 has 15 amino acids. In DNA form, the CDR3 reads TGCGCCAGCAGCCAGGGGCTAGTGGGCCCAGATACGCAGTATTTT. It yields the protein CASSQGLVGPDTQYF.

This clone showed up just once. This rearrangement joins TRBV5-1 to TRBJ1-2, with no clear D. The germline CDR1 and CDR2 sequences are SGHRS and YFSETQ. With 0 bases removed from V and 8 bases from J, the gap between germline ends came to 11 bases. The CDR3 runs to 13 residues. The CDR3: CASSLVRGDGYTF. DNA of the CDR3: TGCGCCAGCAGCTTGGTCCGGGGAGACGGCTACACCTTC.

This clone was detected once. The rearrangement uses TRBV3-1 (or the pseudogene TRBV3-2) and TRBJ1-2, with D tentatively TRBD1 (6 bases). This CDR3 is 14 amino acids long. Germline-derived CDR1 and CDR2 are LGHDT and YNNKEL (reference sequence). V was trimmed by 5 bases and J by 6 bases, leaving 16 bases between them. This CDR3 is CASSVGSEGDGYTF. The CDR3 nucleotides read TGTGCCAGCAGCGTAGGTAGTGAGGGGGATGGCTACACCTTC.

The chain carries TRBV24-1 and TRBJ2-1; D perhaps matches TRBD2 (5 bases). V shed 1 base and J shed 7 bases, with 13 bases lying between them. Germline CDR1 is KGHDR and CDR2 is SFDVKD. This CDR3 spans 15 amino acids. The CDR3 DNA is TGTGCCACCAGTGATTTAGAGGGTAGCTGGAATGAGCAGTTCTTC. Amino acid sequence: CATSDLEGSWNEQFF.

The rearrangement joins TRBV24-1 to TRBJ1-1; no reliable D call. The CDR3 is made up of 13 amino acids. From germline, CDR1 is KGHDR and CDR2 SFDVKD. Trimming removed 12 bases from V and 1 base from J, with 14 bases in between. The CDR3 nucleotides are TGTGCCGTTTCCCCCGGGTGGAACACTGAAGCTTTCTTT. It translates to CAVSPGWNTEAFF.

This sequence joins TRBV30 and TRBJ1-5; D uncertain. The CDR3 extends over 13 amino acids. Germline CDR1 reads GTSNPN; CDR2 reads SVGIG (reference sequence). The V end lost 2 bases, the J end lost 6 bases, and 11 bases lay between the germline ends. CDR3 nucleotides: TGTGCCTGGAGTCGGAGTCTAGGTCAGCCCCAGCATTTT. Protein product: CAWSRSLGQPQHF.

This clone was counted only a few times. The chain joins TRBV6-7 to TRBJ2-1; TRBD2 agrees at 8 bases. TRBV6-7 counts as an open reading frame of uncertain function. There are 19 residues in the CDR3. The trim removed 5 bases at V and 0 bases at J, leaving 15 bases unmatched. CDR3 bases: TGTGCCAGCAGTCCCCGAAGGGCTAGCGGGCCTTACTCCTACAATGAGCAGTTCTTC. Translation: CASSPRRASGPYSYNEQFF.

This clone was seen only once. CDR3 sequence: CAWSVRTGGGYTF. CDR3 in DNA: TGTGCCTGGAGTGTTCGGACAGGTGGTGGCTACACCTTC. V usage is TRBV30 and J usage is TRBJ1-2, with 7 bases fitting TRBD1. Germline values: CDR1 GTSNPN, CDR2 SVGIG (reference sequence). V lost 0 bases and J lost 7; bases outside the gene matches: 5. This CDR3 has 13 residues.